This T cell receptor beta chain was found in a study of cytomegalovirus exposure and HLA in healthy donors. General study results and limits: Per published accounts, TCR beta sequences correctly predicted the HLA-A and HLA-B alleles of most subjects. Most CMV-associated TCR beta chains appeared HLA-restricted in a later analysis.

Germline V lookup: CDR1 MNHEY, CDR2 SVGAGI. CDR3 length: 15 residues. The V end was cut by 2 bases, the J end by 7 bases, with 17 bases between. On this clone: The antigen remains unidentified.

PCR employed 60 Vbeta and 13 Jbeta primers. TCRdb keeps only in-frame clones here, not all; method: immunoSEQ multiplex PCR. The sample records over 95,000 clones, approximately 67% being singletons. V gene TRBV6-5 combines with J gene TRBJ1-2, with D perhaps matching TRBD1 (6 bases). This sequence was found in a man in his late teens or twenties in good health and CMV-seropositive. Sequenced input: PBMCs. CDR3 in DNA: TGTGCCAGCAGTTACGGAACAAAAGGGGGGGCTGGCTACACCTTC. It codes for CASSYGTKGGAGYTF.